The 27 T cell receptor beta chains listed next were all sequenced from one sample in a study of T-cell memory formation after mild COVID-19. MiXCR was run by TCRdb on the 5' RACE reads, yielding one entry per CDR3 protein. The data show 300,000 to 350,000 distinct CDR3 sequences, with approximately 14% seen just once and 20% to 25% held by the top ten. The sample consisted of PBMCs or a T cell subset sorted from them (not recorded which). The receptor set was obtained from a man aged 18 to 29 who had mild COVID-19 (a few samples of this study predate the infection). Cell type and time point are not known.

The sample holds many counts of this clonotype. The V and J genes are TRBV7-2 and TRBJ2-5; no definite D call. Germline CDR1 and CDR2: SGHTA and FQGNSA. V was cut by 5 bases and J by 2 bases, with 12 bases left in between. The CDR3 sequence is 14 residues long. CDR3 loop: CASSPDPSQETQYF. In DNA, the CDR3 is TGTGCCAGCAGCCCCGACCCCTCGCAAGAGACCCAGTACTTC.

The V gene is TRBV4-1, the J gene TRBJ1-5; D ambiguous. The CDR3 contains 17 residues. Trimming took off 1 base at V and 2 bases at J, with 15 bases between the two ends. Germline loops: CDR1 MGHRA, CDR2 YSYEKL. For the CDR3, the DNA is TGCGCCAGCAGCCAAGGCGGTGCGGGTCAGGGCAATCAGCCCCAGCATTTT. It is translated as CASSQGGAGQGNQPQHF.

This clonotype was seen only a few times. The rearrangement uses TRBV9 and TRBJ1-3, with a possible D match to TRBD1 (6 bases). The CDR3 spans 15 residues. V was cut by 3 bases and J by 0 bases, with 10 bases left in between. Germline CDR1 reads SGDLS; CDR2 reads YYNGEE. For the CDR3, the DNA is TGTGCCAGCAGCGAAACAGGGCACTCTGGAAACACCATATATTTT. This sequence encodes CASSETGHSGNTIYF.

This clonotype occurred many times. The chain employs TRBV6-5 and TRBJ1-4, with D perhaps TRBD1 (5 bases). The CDR3 covers 20 residues. With 2 bases removed from V and 4 bases from J, the gap between germline ends came to 26 bases. The germline V gene encodes CDR1 MNHEY and CDR2 SVGAGI. The CDR3 loop is CASSYKRGATLGSGNEKLFF. For the CDR3, the DNA is TGTGCCAGCAGTTACAAACGCGGGGCGACTCTTGGCTCTGGTAATGAAAAACTGTTTTTT.

The CDR3 bases are TGCGCCAGCAGCTCGACTAGCGGGGGGGTGTACGAGCAGTACTTC. Translating gives CASSSTSGGVYEQYF. The chain uses TRBV5-1 and TRBJ2-7, with TRBD2 matching 14 bases. Germline CDR1 reads SGHRS; CDR2 reads YFSETQ. V lost 3 bases and J lost 4; bases outside the gene matches: 3. The CDR3 extends over 15 amino acids.

This clonotype was observed a handful of times. The genes are TRBV10-3 and TRBJ2-3, with D perhaps TRBD1 or TRBD2 (6 bases each). There are 15 residues in the CDR3. CDR1 ENHRY and CDR2 SYGVKD come from the germline V gene. V gave up 9 bases and J gave up 2 bases, with 18 bases separating them. The CDR3 DNA reads as TGTGCCATTAGGGAACAGGGAGGCCCCACAGATACGCAGTATTTT. Translation: CAIREQGGPTDTQYF.

This clonotype was observed a single time. CDR3: CASSPSGGNYGYTF. The CDR3 nucleotides read TGTGCCAGCAGCCCATCGGGCGGAAACTATGGCTACACCTTC. The chain employs TRBV7-9 and TRBJ1-2; D gene unclear. The length of the CDR3 is 14 residues. Germline CDR1 and CDR2: SEHNR and FQNEAQ (reference sequence). V was trimmed by 5 bases and J by 2 bases, leaving 12 bases between them.

The chain joins TRBV6-6 to TRBJ1-2; TRBD1 agrees at 9 bases. CDR1 is MNHNY and CDR2 is SVGAGI in the germline V gene (reference sequence). The CDR3 has 14 amino acids. The V and J ends lost 4 bases and 4 bases, in that order; junction bases with no gene match: 4. CDR3 nucleotide sequence: TGTGCCAGCAGTTTGTTGACAGGGGGCTATGGCTACACCTTC. It is translated as CASSLLTGGYGYTF.

This clonotype occurred a few times. The chain uses TRBV15 and TRBJ1-6; the D is unclear. CDR3 size: 13 residues. The germline V gene encodes CDR1 LNHNV and CDR2 YYDKDF (reference sequence). V lost 0 bases, J lost 8 bases, and 5 bases lay in between. CDR3 nucleotide sequence: TGTGCCACCAGCAGAGATAATGATTCACCCCTCCACTTT. As protein: CATSRDNDSPLHF.

The chain employs TRBV24-1 and TRBJ2-3; D call uncertain. CDR1 and CDR2 from the germline V gene are KGHDR and SFDVKD. This CDR3 is 12 amino acids long. Trimming stripped 5 bases from V and 3 bases from J, with 5 bases between. CDR3 loop: CATSGLTDTQYF. The CDR3 DNA reads TGTGCCACCAGTGGTTTAACAGATACGCAGTATTTT.

The rearrangement uses TRBV27 and TRBJ1-2, with 8 bases lining up with TRBD1. V lost 5 bases and J lost 5; bases outside the gene matches: 10. The CDR3 is 15 residues long. Germline V CDR1 and CDR2: MNHEY, SMNVEV (reference sequence). The CDR3 loop reads CASSHRLTGAYGYTF. The CDR3 nucleotides read TGTGCCAGCAGTCATCGCTTGACAGGGGCGTATGGCTACACCTTC.

The rearrangement joins TRBV7-2 to TRBJ2-5, with D unclear. The CDR3 spans 11 residues. Looked up from germline, CDR1 is SGHTA and CDR2 is FQGNSA. V lost 5 bases and J 8 bases, leaving 9 bases between the germline ends. CDR3 in amino acids: CASSLQTTQYF. CDR3 nucleotide sequence: TGTGCCAGCAGCCTGCAGACCACCCAGTACTTC.

J is TRBJ2-7 and V is TRBV19; D perhaps matches TRBD2 (5 bases). Per germline, CDR1 LNHDA and CDR2 SQIVND (reference sequence). The CDR3 contains 13 residues. Trimming cost V 6 bases and J 0 bases, with 9 bases left between them. CDR3 sequence reads: CASRTTGSYEQYF. Written as DNA, the CDR3 is TGTGCCAGTAGGACTACGGGCTCCTACGAGCAGTACTTC.

This chain connects TRBV20-1 to TRBJ2-7; D possibly corresponds to TRBD2 (6 bases). Germline lookup yields CDR1 DFQATT and CDR2 SNEGSKA (reference sequence). With 6 bases removed from V and 3 bases from J, the gap between germline ends came to 18 bases. The CDR3 contains 14 residues. The CDR3 DNA reads TGCAGTGCCTCCCGGGGCGGAGGGTTCTACGAGCAGTACTTC. It translates to CSASRGGGFYEQYF.

The chain is built from TRBV4-2 and TRBJ2-5, with D tentatively TRBD2 (6 bases). The germline V gene has CDR1 LGHNA and CDR2 YNFKEQ. V lost 3 bases and J 4 bases, leaving 12 bases between the germline ends. This CDR3 comprises 14 residues. CDR3 coding DNA: TGTGCCAGCAGCCACGGGACTGGAGGAGAGACCCAGTACTTC. Its translation is CASSHGTGGETQYF.

This clonotype has a handful of counts. J is TRBJ1-5 and V is TRBV12-3 or TRBV12-4; no clear D. V shed 4 bases and J shed 3 bases, with 16 bases lying between them. The CDR3 covers 16 residues. CDR3 residues: CASSSVGSSPNQPQHF. In DNA, the CDR3 is TGTGCCAGCAGTTCAGTTGGCAGTTCCCCCAATCAGCCCCAGCATTTT.

This clonotype was observed a few times. The rearrangement uses TRBV10-3 and TRBJ2-3; TRBD2 matches 8 bases. V lost 6 bases, J lost 1 base, and 6 bases stayed unmatched. Germline loops: CDR1 ENHRY, CDR2 SYGVKD. CDR3 length equals 15 residues. Written as DNA, the CDR3 is TGTGCCATCAGGGTCGGGGGGGCCGGCACAGATACGCAGTATTTT. This sequence encodes CAIRVGGAGTDTQYF.

Only a few counts were recorded for this clonotype. The gene calls are TRBV21-1 and TRBJ2-7; TRBD2, the D gene given by the table, was not confirmed from the DNA. TRBV21-1 is described as a pseudogene. The CDR3 covers 16 residues. The CDR3 reads CASSKGVRVREYEQYF. DNA for the CDR3: TGTGCCAGCAGCAAGGGTGTCAGGGTTCGGGAGTACGAGCAGTACTTC.

This clonotype has more than one count but fewer than ten. This chain joins TRBV28 and TRBJ1-1; D is unresolved. Per germline, CDR1 MDHEN and CDR2 SYDVKM. This CDR3 region has 12 residues. The ends were cut back, 6 bases at V and 0 bases at J, with 5 bases in the middle. CDR3 DNA sequence: TGTGCCAGCAGACTAGTGAACACTGAAGCTTTCTTT. It encodes CASRLVNTEAFF.

The chain is built from TRBV4-1 and TRBJ1-2; 7 positions agree with TRBD1. CDR1 and CDR2 from the germline V gene are MGHRA and YSYEKL. Germline trimming cut 3 bases from V and 6 bases from J; bases unmatched to any gene: 16. The CDR3 has 17 amino acids. The CDR3 nucleotides are TGCGCCAGCAGCCACCGGACAGGCCGAACCTTTGAAGATGGCTACACCTTC. Translation: CASSHRTGRTFEDGYTF.

This clonotype was seen a few times. The chain is built from TRBV7-9 and TRBJ1-2; TRBD1 might be the D (6 bases). V dropped 5 bases and J dropped 2 bases, with 12 bases sitting between them. Germline CDR1 is SEHNR and CDR2 is FQNEAQ (reference sequence). The CDR3 has 14 amino acids. In DNA, the CDR3 is TGTGCCAGCAGCCGAGAACAGGGAAACTATGGCTACACCTTC. This sequence encodes CASSREQGNYGYTF.

This rearrangement joins TRBV7-8 to TRBJ2-1; no reliable D call. There are 11 residues in the CDR3. Germline V gene sequence: CDR1 SGHVS, CDR2 FQNEAQ. Trimming cost V 5 bases and J 9 bases, with 8 bases left between them. For the CDR3, the DNA is TGTGCCAGCAGCAGGGTCAGTGAGCAGTTCTTC. It is translated as CASSRVSEQFF.

The chain couples TRBV5-1 to TRBJ2-5; D might be TRBD1 or TRBD2, each matching 5 bases. The CDR3 loop spans 14 amino acids. CDR1 is SGHRS and CDR2 is YFSETQ in the germline V gene. V was trimmed by 4 bases and J by 4 bases, leaving 14 bases between them. For the CDR3, the DNA is TGCGCCAGCAGCCAAGGGACGGTGGGAGAGACCCAGTACTTC. Translation gives CASSQGTVGETQYF.

To note about this clonotype: A junction end diverges from the germline sequence, so it may reflect a read error. The chain couples TRBV7-2 to TRBJ2-2; D is unclear. The V gene's germline CDR1 is SGHTA and CDR2 FQGNSA. This CDR3 spans 15 amino acids. The CDR3 sequence is CASSLESTKTGELFF. As DNA, the CDR3 is TGTGCCAGCAGCTTAGAGTCCACGAAAACCGGGGAGCTGTTTTTT.

This clonotype was observed many times. The chain carries TRBV6-6 and TRBJ2-7; D could derive from TRBD1 or TRBD2 (5 bases each). CDR3 length: 13 residues. Trimming removed 2 bases at V and 2 bases at J, with 7 bases between. Per the germline V gene, CDR1 is MNHNY and CDR2 is SVGAGI (reference sequence). The CDR3 DNA is TGTGCCAGCAGTTACGGGGGTACCTACGAGCAGTACTTC. It is translated as CASSYGGTYEQYF.

This clonotype came up many times. V usage is TRBV7-2 and J usage is TRBJ2-2; D gene ambiguous. The germline V and J ends were trimmed by 3 bases and 0 bases, with 5 bases remaining between them. Germline V gives CDR1 SGHTA, CDR2 FQGNSA. The CDR3 contains 14 residues. In nucleotides, the CDR3 is TGTGCCAGCAGCTTCAGGACGAACACCGGGGAGCTGTTTTTT. This codes for CASSFRTNTGELFF.

The chain recombines TRBV5-1 with TRBJ1-4; D is unclear. The germline CDR1 and CDR2 sequences are SGHRS and YFSETQ. This CDR3 comprises 13 residues. Trimming removed 0 bases from V and 8 bases from J, with 8 bases in between. CDR3 in amino acids: CASSLGVKEKLFF. Here the CDR3 DNA reads TGCGCCAGCAGCTTGGGCGTAAAGGAAAAACTGTTTTTT.